The sequence of this T cell receptor beta chain was determined in a study of shared clonotypes between healthy human individuals. Findings and limits, study-wide: The study generally estimated greater richness for naive than memory subsets. Four donors had 4% to 6.5% of their naive CD4 clonotypes in common.

Naive-designated CD8 cells lacked CD45RO, were positively enriched for CCR7, and omitted terminally differentiated effector memory CD45RA+ cells. Germline CDR1 is MNHEY and CDR2 is SMNVEV (reference sequence). This CDR3 has 14 residues. Trimming at V came to 9 bases and at J to 4 bases, leaving 12 bases not matched to a gene. Original analysis: Without quality scores, immunoSEQ junctional reads could not be filtered like full-length reads. TCRdb's copy holds only in-frame clones and misses some; the assay was immunoSEQ multiplex PCR. That table furnishes V, J and clone size, whereas the DNA furnished D and trimming. The profile shows about 1,800,000 clones, about 94% of them singletons. This clone came up once. What it binds is unknown.

Material for sequencing was naive CD8+ T cells sorted from blood. The TCR comes from a man aged 18 to 30 in good health. V gene TRBV27 combines with J gene TRBJ2-7; 7 bases are a match to TRBD2. The CDR3 DNA sequence: TGTGCCAGTGGGAGGGCAGGGCGGTCTTACGAGCAGTACTTC. Its protein product is CASGRAGRSYEQYF.